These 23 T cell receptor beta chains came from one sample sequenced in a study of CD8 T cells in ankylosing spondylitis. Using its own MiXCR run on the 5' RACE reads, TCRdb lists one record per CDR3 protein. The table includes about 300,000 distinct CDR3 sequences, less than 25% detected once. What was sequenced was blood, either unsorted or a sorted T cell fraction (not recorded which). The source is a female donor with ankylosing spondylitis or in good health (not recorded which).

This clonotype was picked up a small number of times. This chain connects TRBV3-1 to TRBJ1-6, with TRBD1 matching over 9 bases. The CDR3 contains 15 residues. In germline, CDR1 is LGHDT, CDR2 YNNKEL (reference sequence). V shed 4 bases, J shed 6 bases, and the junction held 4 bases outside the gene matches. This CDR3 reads CASSPWDRANSPLHF. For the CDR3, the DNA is TGTGCCAGCAGCCCCTGGGACAGGGCTAATTCACCCCTCCACTTT.

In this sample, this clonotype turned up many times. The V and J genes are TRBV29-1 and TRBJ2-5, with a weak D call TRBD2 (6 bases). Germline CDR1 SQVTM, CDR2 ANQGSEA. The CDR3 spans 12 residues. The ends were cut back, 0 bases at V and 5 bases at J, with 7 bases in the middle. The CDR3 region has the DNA TGCAGCGTTGAAGAAGGGAGGGAGACCCAGTACTTC. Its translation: CSVEEGRETQYF.

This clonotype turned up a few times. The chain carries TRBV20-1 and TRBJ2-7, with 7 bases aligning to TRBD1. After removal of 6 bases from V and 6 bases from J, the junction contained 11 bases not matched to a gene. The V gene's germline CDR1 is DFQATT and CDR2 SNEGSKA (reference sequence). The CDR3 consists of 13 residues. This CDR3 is CSADDQGGPEQYF. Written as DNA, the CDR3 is TGCAGTGCAGACGACCAAGGGGGCCCCGAGCAGTACTTC.

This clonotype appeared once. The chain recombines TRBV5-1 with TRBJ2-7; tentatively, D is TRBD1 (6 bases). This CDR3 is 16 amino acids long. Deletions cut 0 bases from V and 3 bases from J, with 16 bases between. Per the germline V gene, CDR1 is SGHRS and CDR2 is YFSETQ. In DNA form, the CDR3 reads TGCGCCAGCAGCTTGGGAGACAGGCTCCTTGACTACGAGCAGTACTTC. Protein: CASSLGDRLLDYEQYF.

Here the CDR3 DNA reads TGCAGTGCTACCCCTAGGTTAGGGGGATCAGAGACCCAGTACTTC. Residues: CSATPRLGGSETQYF. The chain recombines TRBV20-1 with TRBJ2-5; possibly TRBD1 for D (6 bases). Trimming stripped 4 bases from V and 4 bases from J, with 19 bases between. This CDR3 is built from 15 residues. Looked up from germline, CDR1 is DFQATT and CDR2 is SNEGSKA (reference sequence).

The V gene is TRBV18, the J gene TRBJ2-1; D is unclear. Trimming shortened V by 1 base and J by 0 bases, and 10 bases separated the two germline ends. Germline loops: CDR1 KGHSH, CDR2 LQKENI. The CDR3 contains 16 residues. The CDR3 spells CASSPHPDPSYNEQFF. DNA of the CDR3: TGTGCCAGCTCACCACACCCCGATCCCTCCTACAATGAGCAGTTCTTC.

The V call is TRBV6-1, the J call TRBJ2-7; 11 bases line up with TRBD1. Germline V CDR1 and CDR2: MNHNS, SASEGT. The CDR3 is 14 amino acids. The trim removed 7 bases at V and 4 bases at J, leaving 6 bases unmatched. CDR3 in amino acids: CASTPGQGGYEQYF. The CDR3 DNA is TGTGCCAGCACACCGGGACAGGGGGGGTACGAGCAGTACTTC.

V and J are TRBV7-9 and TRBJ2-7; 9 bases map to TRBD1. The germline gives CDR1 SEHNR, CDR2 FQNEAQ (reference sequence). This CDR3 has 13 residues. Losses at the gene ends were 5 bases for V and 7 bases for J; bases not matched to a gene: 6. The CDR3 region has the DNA TGTGCCAGCAGCCCACAGGGGGCAGGAGAGCAGTACTTC. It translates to CASSPQGAGEQYF.

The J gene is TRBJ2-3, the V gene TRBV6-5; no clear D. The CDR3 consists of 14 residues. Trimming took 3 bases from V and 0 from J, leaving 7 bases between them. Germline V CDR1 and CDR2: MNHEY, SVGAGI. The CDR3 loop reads CASSYDGSTDTQYF. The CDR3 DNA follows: TGTGCCAGCAGTTATGACGGGAGCACAGATACGCAGTATTTT.

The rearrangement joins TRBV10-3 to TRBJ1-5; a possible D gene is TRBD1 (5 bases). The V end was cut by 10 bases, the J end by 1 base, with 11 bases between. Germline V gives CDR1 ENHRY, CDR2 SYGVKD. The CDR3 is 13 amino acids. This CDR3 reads CASGRDSNQPQHF. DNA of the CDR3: TGTGCCAGTGGCCGGGACAGCAATCAGCCCCAGCATTTT.

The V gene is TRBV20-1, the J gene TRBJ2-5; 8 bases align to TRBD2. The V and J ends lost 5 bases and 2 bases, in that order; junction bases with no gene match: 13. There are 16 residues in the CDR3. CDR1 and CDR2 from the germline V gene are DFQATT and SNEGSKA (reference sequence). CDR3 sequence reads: CSAGGFSGRGQETQYF. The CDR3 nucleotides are TGCAGTGCTGGGGGGTTCAGCGGGAGAGGTCAAGAGACCCAGTACTTC.

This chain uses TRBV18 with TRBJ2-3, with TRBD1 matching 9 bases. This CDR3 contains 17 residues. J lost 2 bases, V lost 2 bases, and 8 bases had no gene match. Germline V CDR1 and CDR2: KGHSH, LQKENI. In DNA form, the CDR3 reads TGTGCCAGCTCACCAGGACAGGGGATGGGGACCACAGATACGCAGTATTTT. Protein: CASSPGQGMGTTDTQYF. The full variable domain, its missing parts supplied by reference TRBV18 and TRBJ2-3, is NAGVMQNPRHLVRRRGQEARLRCSPMKGHSHVYWYRQLPEEGLKFMVYLQKENIIDESGMPKERFSAEFPKEGPSILRIQQVVRGDSAAYFCASSPGQGMGTTDTQYFGPGTRLTVL.

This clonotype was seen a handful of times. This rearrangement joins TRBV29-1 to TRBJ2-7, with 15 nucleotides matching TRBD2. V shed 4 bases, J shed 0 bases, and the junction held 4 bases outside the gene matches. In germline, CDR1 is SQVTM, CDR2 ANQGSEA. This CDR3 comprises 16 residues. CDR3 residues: CSVVGLAGGGSYEQYF. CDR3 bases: TGCAGCGTTGTGGGACTAGCGGGAGGAGGCTCCTACGAGCAGTACTTC.

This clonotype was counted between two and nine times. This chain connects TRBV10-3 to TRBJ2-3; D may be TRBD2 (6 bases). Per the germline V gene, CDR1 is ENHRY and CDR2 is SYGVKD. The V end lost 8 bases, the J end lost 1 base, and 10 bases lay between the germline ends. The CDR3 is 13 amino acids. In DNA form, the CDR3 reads TGTGCCATCGTGGCTAGCGGCACAGATACGCAGTATTTT. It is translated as CAIVASGTDTQYF.

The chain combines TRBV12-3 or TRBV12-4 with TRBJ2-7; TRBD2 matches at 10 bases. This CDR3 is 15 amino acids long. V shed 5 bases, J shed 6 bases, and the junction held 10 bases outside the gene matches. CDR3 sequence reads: CASSLQAGGQFEQYF. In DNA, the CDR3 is TGTGCCAGCAGTCTCCAAGCGGGAGGGCAATTCGAGCAGTACTTC.

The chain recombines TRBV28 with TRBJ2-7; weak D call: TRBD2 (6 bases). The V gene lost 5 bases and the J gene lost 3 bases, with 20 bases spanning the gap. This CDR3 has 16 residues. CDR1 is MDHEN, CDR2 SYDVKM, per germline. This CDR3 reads CASSPSGTLKVYEQYF. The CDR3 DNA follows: TGTGCCAGCAGTCCGTCTGGGACTTTGAAGGTCTACGAGCAGTACTTC.

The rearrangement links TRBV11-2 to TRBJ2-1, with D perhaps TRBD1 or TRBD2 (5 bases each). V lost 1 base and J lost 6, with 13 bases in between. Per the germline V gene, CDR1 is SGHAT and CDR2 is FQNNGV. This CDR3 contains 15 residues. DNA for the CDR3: TGTGCCAGCAGCTTAGTCGGGACCTGGGGCAATGAGCAGTTCTTC. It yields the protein CASSLVGTWGNEQFF.

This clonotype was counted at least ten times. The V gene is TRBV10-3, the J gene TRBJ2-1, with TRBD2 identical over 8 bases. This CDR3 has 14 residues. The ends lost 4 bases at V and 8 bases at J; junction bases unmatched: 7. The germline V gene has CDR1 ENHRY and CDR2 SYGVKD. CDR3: CAISAGRAQDEQFF. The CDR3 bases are TGTGCCATCAGTGCCGGGAGGGCCCAGGATGAGCAGTTCTTC.

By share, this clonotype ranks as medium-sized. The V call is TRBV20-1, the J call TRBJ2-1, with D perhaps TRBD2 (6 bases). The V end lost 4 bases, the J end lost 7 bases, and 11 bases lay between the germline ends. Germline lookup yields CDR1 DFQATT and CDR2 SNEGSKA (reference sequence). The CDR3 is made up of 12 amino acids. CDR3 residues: CSATGRPNEQFF. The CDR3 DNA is TGCAGTGCTACCGGGAGACCTAATGAGCAGTTCTTC.

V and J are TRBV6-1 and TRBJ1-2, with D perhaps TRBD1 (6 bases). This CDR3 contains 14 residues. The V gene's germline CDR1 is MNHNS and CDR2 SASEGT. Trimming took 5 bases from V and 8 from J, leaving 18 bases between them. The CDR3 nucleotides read TGTGCCAGCAGTCCCCTGTTGGGGGGGGGCGGCTACACCTTC. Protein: CASSPLLGGGGYTF.

CDR3 in DNA: TGTGCCAGCATACCCGAGGGACACACCTCAGATACGCAGTATTTT. Encoded protein: CASIPEGHTSDTQYF. The chain links TRBV6-2 or TRBV6-3 to TRBJ2-3; weak D call: TRBD1 (6 bases). Trimming removed 7 bases from V and 4 bases from J, with 18 bases in between. Germline-derived CDR1 and CDR2 are MNHEY and SVGEGT. The CDR3 runs 15 residues.

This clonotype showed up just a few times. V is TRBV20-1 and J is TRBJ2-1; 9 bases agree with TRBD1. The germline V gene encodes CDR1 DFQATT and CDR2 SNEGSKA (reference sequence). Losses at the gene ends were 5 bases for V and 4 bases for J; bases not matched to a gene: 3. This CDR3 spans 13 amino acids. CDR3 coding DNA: TGCAGTGCTGAGACAGGGGGGTACAATGAGCAGTTCTTC. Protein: CSAETGGYNEQFF.

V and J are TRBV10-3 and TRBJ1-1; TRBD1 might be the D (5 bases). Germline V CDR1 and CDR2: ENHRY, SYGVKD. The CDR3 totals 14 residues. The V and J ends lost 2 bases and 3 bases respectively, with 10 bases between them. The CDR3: CAISEKGWDTEAFF. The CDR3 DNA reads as TGTGCCATCAGTGAGAAGGGGTGGGACACTGAAGCTTTCTTT.